Each of the 14 T cell receptor beta chains below was sequenced from the same sample in a study of T cells in Graves' hyperthyroidism and ophthalmopathy. The TCR beta CDR3 regions underwent amplification using RNA transcripts as the source. HTBI primers were the set used in a first-round RT-PCR of the TCR CDR3. TCRdb redid the calling of the multiplex PCR reads with MiXCR, one entry per CDR3 protein. Among around 350,000 distinct CDR3 sequences, 15% to 19% were seen once, and the ten largest hold 25% to 30%. Source material: blood. These receptors were obtained from a woman aged 18-29 years with Graves' hyperthyroidism that later progressed to Graves' ophthalmopathy.

This clonotype was counted ten times or more. The chain recombines TRBV2 with TRBJ1-2; D is ambiguous. The V end lost 2 bases, the J end lost 6 bases, and 4 bases lay between the germline ends. Germline V gives CDR1 SNHLY, CDR2 FYNNEI. This CDR3 has 11 amino acids. The CDR3 DNA reads as TGTGCCAGCAGTGAAATTGATGGCTACACCTTC. This codes for CASSEIDGYTF.

This clonotype was detected only a few times. The chain combines TRBV6-1 with TRBJ1-5; the D gene is possibly TRBD1 (6 bases). CDR1 MNHNS and CDR2 SASEGT come from the germline V gene. This CDR3 contains 14 residues. Deletions cut 4 bases from V and 2 bases from J, with 9 bases between. This CDR3 is CASSASGGNQPQHF. In nucleotides, the CDR3 is TGTGCCAGCAGTGCGTCAGGGGGCAATCAGCCCCAGCATTTT.

This clonotype occurred many times. CDR3 DNA: TGCAGCGTTGAGGGGACTTCTTCTAGCACAGATACGCAGTATTTT. Protein: CSVEGTSSSTDTQYF. V is TRBV29-1 and J is TRBJ2-3; TRBD2 might be the D (6 bases). V was clipped by 3 bases and J by 0 bases, with 13 bases between them. The CDR3 consists of 15 residues. Germline values: CDR1 SQVTM, CDR2 ANQGSEA.

The chain joins TRBV3-1 to TRBJ2-7, with unresolved D. CDR1 is LGHDT and CDR2 is YNNKEL in the germline V gene (reference sequence). V was cut by 0 bases and J by 2 bases, with 14 bases left in between. The CDR3 consists of 16 residues. CDR3 coding DNA: TGTGCCAGCAGCCAAGAGCCCCCAATGGTTACCTACGAGCAGTACTTC. It codes for CASSQEPPMVTYEQYF.

As for this clonotype: A read error may be the cause here, since a much bigger clone is one base away. V and J are TRBV27 and TRBJ2-1; 7 nucleotides line up with TRBD2. Germline V CDR1 and CDR2: MNHEY, SMNVEV (reference sequence). Trimming took 4 bases from V and 4 from J; bases not matched to a gene: 16. The CDR3 is 18 amino acids. The CDR3 nucleotides are TGTGCCAGCAGTTCCGATGGGTGGTGGGGGGGGAAGTACAATGAGCAGTTCTTC. Translated: CASSSDGWWGGKYNEQFF.

The chain uses TRBV30 and TRBJ1-6; TRBD1 matches at 7 bases. The CDR3 runs 13 residues. The junction had 6 bases not matched to a gene; V was cut back by 3 bases and J by 10 bases. Germline V CDR1 and CDR2: GTSNPN, SVGIG (reference sequence). The DNA for the CDR3 is TGTGCCTGGAGGGGACAGCTAGTATCACCCCTCCACTTT. Protein product: CAWRGQLVSPLHF. Drawing the rest from reference TRBV30 and TRBJ1-6, the complete variable domain is SQTIHQWPATLVQPVGSPLSLECTVEGTSNPNLYWYRQAAGRGLQLLFYSVGIGQISSEVPQNLSASRPQDRQFILSSKKLLLSDSGFYLCAWRGQLVSPLHFGNGTRLTVT.

J is TRBJ2-1 and V is TRBV4-1, with D tentatively TRBD2 (6 bases). The CDR3 consists of 16 residues. The germline gives CDR1 MGHRA, CDR2 YSYEKL. The V gene lost 0 bases and the J gene lost 4 bases, with 13 bases spanning the gap. CDR3 loop: CASSQDPGSPYNEQFF. The CDR3 nucleotides are TGCGCCAGCAGCCAAGATCCCGGGAGCCCTTACAATGAGCAGTTCTTC.

This clonotype was observed at least ten times. The chain links TRBV2 to TRBJ2-1; TRBD2 matches 11 bases. CDR1 and CDR2 (germline): SNHLY, FYNNEI. V gave up 6 bases and J gave up 0 bases; unmatched junction bases: 4. This CDR3 has 16 amino acids. The CDR3: CASRALAGGSYNEQFF. The CDR3 DNA follows: TGTGCCAGCAGGGCTCTAGCGGGAGGCTCCTACAATGAGCAGTTCTTC. The complete variable domain, with remaining parts taken from reference TRBV2 and TRBJ2-1, reads EPEVTQTPSHQVTQMGQEVILRCVPISNHLYFYWYRQILGQKVEFLVSFYNNEISEKSEIFDDQFSVERPDGSNFTLKIRSTKLEDSAMYFCASRALAGGSYNEQFFGPGTRLTVL.

This clonotype was seen repeatedly, ten times or more. The chain joins TRBV6-6 to TRBJ2-1; 8 nucleotides agree with TRBD2. The CDR3 consists of 16 residues. From germline, CDR1 is MNHNY and CDR2 SVGAGI (reference sequence). The trim removed 0 bases at V and 4 bases at J, leaving 5 bases unmatched. In DNA, the CDR3 is TGTGCCAGCAGTTACTCCCCAGCGGGAGTGTACAATGAGCAGTTCTTC. Translating it yields CASSYSPAGVYNEQFF.

A remark on this clonotype: Possible read error: a much larger clone is one base away. The chain links TRBV7-9 to TRBJ2-7; D may be TRBD2 (5 bases). The germline gives CDR1 SEHNR, CDR2 FQNEAQ (reference sequence). This CDR3 is 13 amino acids long. Trimming cost V 4 bases and J 3 bases, with 10 bases left between them. CDR3 coding DNA: TGTGCCAGCAGCTCGACTATACTCTACGAGCAGTACTTC. It specifies CASSSTILYEQYF.

This clonotype was picked up many times. The chain recombines TRBV7-2 with TRBJ2-7; D call uncertain. CDR1 is SGHTA, CDR2 FQGNSA, per germline. The CDR3 sequence is 16 residues long. The ends were cut back, 7 bases at V and 0 bases at J, with 19 bases in the middle. The CDR3 region has the DNA TGTGCCAGCACCTGGCAGAGCAGGTCGAGCTCCTACGAGCAGTACTTC. Its translation is CASTWQSRSSSYEQYF.

This clonotype was recorded at least ten times. The CDR3 region has the DNA TGCAGTGCTACACGGACAAATCCGGAGCAGTACTTC. This encodes CSATRTNPEQYF. This sequence joins TRBV20-1 and TRBJ2-7; D possibly corresponds to TRBD1 (5 bases). The germline V gene has CDR1 DFQATT and CDR2 SNEGSKA (reference sequence). Trimming stripped 4 bases from V and 7 bases from J, with 14 bases between. CDR3 length: 12 residues.

This clonotype was seen at least ten times. CDR3 region: CASSYRSLLLTRWARGGANVLTF. The CDR3 DNA is TGTGCCAGCAGTTATCGGTCGCTACTGCTAACGAGATGGGCTAGAGGGGGGGCCAACGTCCTGACTTTC. The chain links TRBV28 to TRBJ2-6; D might be TRBD2 (5 bases). CDR1 and CDR2 (germline): MDHEN, SYDVKM. V was shortened by 4 bases and J by 4 bases, with 35 bases between the two germline ends. The CDR3 extends over 23 amino acids.

In its sample, this clonotype was seen many times. The chain has TRBV2 and TRBJ2-4, with 8 bases identical to TRBD2. The CDR3 is 15 residues long. Unmatched junction bases numbered 9, after V lost 8 bases and J lost 3 bases. Per the germline V gene, CDR1 is SNHLY and CDR2 is FYNNEI. The CDR3 DNA reads as TGTGCCAGCCGAGGAGCGGGAGAAGGCAAAAACATTCAGTACTTC. Protein sequence: CASRGAGEGKNIQYF.